Each of the 21 T cell receptor beta chains below was sequenced from the same sample in a study of T-cell memory formation after mild COVID-19 (dated by TCRdb to the early 2020s). Preparation of the library involved 5' RACE. This sample was sequenced with an Illumina NovaSeq 6000. TCRdb reworked the public reads: Q25 trimming with fastp, MiXCR clone assembly, productive beta chains retained. Each entry merges the rows of one CDR3 protein and shows their most common DNA and genes. Present in this sample are some 450,000 distinct CDR3 sequences, approximately 19% of which were seen just once. The top ten clonotypes cover about 22% of the sample. Sample: PBMCs or a T cell subset sorted from them (not recorded which). These receptors were obtained from a man younger than 30 who had mild COVID-19 (a few samples of this study predate the infection). The sample titles of this study are shuffled in the database, so cell type and time point are left out; the donor was told from shared clones.

The chain combines TRBV7-8 with TRBJ2-4, with a tentative D call TRBD1 (5 bases). CDR1 SGHVS and CDR2 FQNEAQ come from the germline V gene. The V and J ends lost 3 bases and 1 base respectively, with 13 bases between them. The CDR3 length is 16 residues. CDR3 DNA sequence: TGTGCCAGCAGCTTGTCCAGGGTTGGGGCCAAAAACATTCAGTACTTC. Its translation: CASSLSRVGAKNIQYF.

The chain joins TRBV5-1 to TRBJ2-2; TRBD1 matches 8 bases. The CDR3 totals 16 residues. The V and J ends lost 3 bases and 6 bases, in that order; junction bases with no gene match: 10. CDR1 SGHRS and CDR2 YFSETQ come from the germline V gene. The DNA for the CDR3 is TGCGCCAGCAGCTCCCGGGTGACAGGGGAGGCCGGGGAGCTGTTTTTT. It is translated as CASSSRVTGEAGELFF.

This clonotype has only a few counts. The chain has TRBV28 and TRBJ2-5, with D maybe TRBD2 (5 bases). This CDR3 contains 13 residues. The ends were cut back, 6 bases at V and 3 bases at J, with 11 bases in the middle. The germline gives CDR1 MDHEN, CDR2 SYDVKM. The CDR3 coding sequence is TGTGCCAGCAGGCGACGGGGTAAAGAGACCCAGTACTTC. Its translation is CASRRRGKETQYF.

This clonotype turned up a few times. The rearrangement links TRBV20-1 to TRBJ1-3; no clear D. The V and J ends lost 2 bases and 0 bases respectively, with 11 bases between them. Germline V gene data show CDR1 as DFQATT and CDR2 as SNEGSKA (reference sequence). This CDR3 comprises 15 residues. Here the CDR3 DNA reads TGCAGTGCTAGAACGACGGGGTCCTCTGGAAACACCATATATTTT. Residues: CSARTTGSSGNTIYF.

This chain connects TRBV7-3 to TRBJ2-2; D possibly corresponds to TRBD2 (7 bases). Trimming cost V 5 bases and J 6 bases, with 13 bases left between them. The germline V gene has CDR1 SGHTA and CDR2 FQGTGA. The CDR3 spans 14 residues. The CDR3 loop reads CASSPTGRAGELFF. DNA for the CDR3: TGTGCCAGCAGCCCAACAGGGAGGGCCGGGGAGCTGTTTTTT.

This sequence joins TRBV7-9 and TRBJ2-3; D assignment may be TRBD1 or TRBD2 (5 bases each). From germline, CDR1 is SEHNR and CDR2 FQNEAQ (reference sequence). The CDR3 is made up of 15 amino acids. Trimming left V 6 bases short and J 2 bases short, with 15 bases between. The CDR3: CASSPNWGYTDTQYF. CDR3 coding DNA: TGTGCCAGCAGTCCCAACTGGGGGTACACAGATACGCAGTATTTT.

This clonotype was found many times. J is TRBJ2-5 and V is TRBV5-1; possible D gene TRBD2, 6 bases. The CDR3 is 13 residues long. Trimming cost V 7 bases and J 4 bases, with 14 bases left between them. In germline, CDR1 is SGHRS, CDR2 YFSETQ. The CDR3 DNA follows: TGCGCCAGCTACCTGCGGGGTCGAGAGACCCAGTACTTC. This codes for CASYLRGRETQYF.

This clonotype was counted between two and nine times. The CDR3 spells CASSDTGSGNYGYTF. CDR3 nucleotide sequence: TGTGCCAGCAGCGATACAGGGTCGGGGAACTATGGCTACACCTTC. The chain is built from TRBV9 and TRBJ1-2, with D perhaps TRBD1 (6 bases). Germline CDR1 reads SGDLS; CDR2 reads YYNGEE. V lost 3 bases and J lost 2, with 14 bases in between. This CDR3 is 15 amino acids long. Complete variable domain (other parts from reference TRBV9 and TRBJ1-2): DSGVTQTPKHLITATGQRVTLRCSPRSGDLSVYWYQQSLDQGLQFLIQYYNGEERAKGNILERFSAQQFPDLHSELNLSSLELGDSALYFCASSDTGSGNYGYTFGSGTRLTVV.

There are a few counts of this clonotype. The chain has TRBV10-3 and TRBJ2-3; D tentatively fits TRBD1 or TRBD2 (5 bases each). V was pared by 6 bases and J by 1 base, with 11 bases between. Germline V lookup: CDR1 ENHRY, CDR2 SYGVKD. This CDR3 is 14 amino acids long. CDR3 sequence: CAIRGDPGTDTQYF. The CDR3 DNA reads TGTGCCATCAGGGGGGACCCAGGCACAGATACGCAGTATTTT.

This clonotype was counted only a few times. The rearrangement joins TRBV3-1 to TRBJ1-1, with D possibly being TRBD1 (6 bases). V lost 6 bases, J lost 1 base, and 12 bases lay in between. The CDR3 is 14 amino acids. Germline CDR1 LGHDT, CDR2 YNNKEL (reference sequence). The CDR3 region has the DNA TGTGCCAGCAGGCTGACGGGGGCGAACACTGAAGCTTTCTTT. Its protein product is CASRLTGANTEAFF.

The rearrangement uses TRBV19 and TRBJ2-7, with D possibly being TRBD1 (5 bases). This CDR3 has 12 amino acids. Germline CDR1 LNHDA, CDR2 SQIVND (reference sequence). V was pared by 6 bases and J by 3 bases, with 9 bases between. The CDR3 DNA reads TGTGCCAGTAGCAGGGAATACTACGAGCAGTACGTC. Encoded protein: CASSREYYEQYV.

This clonotype showed up many times. The gene calls are TRBV7-9 and TRBJ2-5, with a possible D match to TRBD2 (5 bases). There are 12 residues in the CDR3. V was cut by 5 bases and J by 6 bases, with 10 bases left in between. Germline CDR1 is SEHNR and CDR2 is FQNEAQ (reference sequence). The CDR3 DNA sequence: TGTGCCAGCAGCCCGGAGGTAAAGACCCAGTACTTC. Translated, it gives CASSPEVKTQYF. Supplemented by reference TRBV7-9 and TRBJ2-5, the full variable domain reads DTGVSQNPRHKITKRGQNVTFRCDPISEHNRLYWYRQTLGQGPEFLTYFQNEAQLEKSRLLSDRFSAERPKGSFSTLEIQRTEQGDSAMYLCASSPEVKTQYFGPGTRLLVL.

This clonotype occurred many times. This chain connects TRBV7-9 to TRBJ2-1; 9 nucleotides match TRBD1. The germline gives CDR1 SEHNR, CDR2 FQNEAQ (reference sequence). Losses at the gene ends were 3 bases for V and 8 bases for J; bases not matched to a gene: 8. CDR3 length: 15 amino acids. The CDR3 sequence: CASSLRTGALDEQFF. In DNA, the CDR3 is TGTGCCAGCAGCTTGCGGACAGGGGCTTTGGATGAGCAGTTCTTC.

The V and J genes are TRBV7-2 and TRBJ1-1, with D perhaps matching TRBD1 (5 bases). V lost 2 bases and J lost 11, with 18 bases in between. The CDR3 loop spans 14 amino acids. Germline V gene sequence: CDR1 SGHTA, CDR2 FQGNSA. For the CDR3, the DNA is TGTGCCAGCAGCTTACAATTGGGACTCCCTCTCGCTTTCTTT. Translating it yields CASSLQLGLPLAFF.

V and J are TRBV15 and TRBJ2-3; D gene uncertain. The CDR3 is 13 amino acids. The germline V gene encodes CDR1 LNHNV and CDR2 YYDKDF (reference sequence). V dropped 6 bases and J dropped 0 bases, with 7 bases sitting between them. The CDR3 is CATRIPSTDTQYF. CDR3 sequence (DNA): TGTGCCACCAGGATTCCTAGCACAGATACGCAGTATTTT.

The chain couples TRBV5-1 to TRBJ2-5, with D possibly being TRBD1 (5 bases). Trimming removed 6 bases at V and 3 bases at J, with 12 bases between. Germline lookup yields CDR1 SGHRS and CDR2 YFSETQ. The CDR3 totals 13 residues. The DNA for the CDR3 is TGCGCCAGCACCCGACAGCTTAAAGAGACCCAGTACTTC. Encoded protein: CASTRQLKETQYF.

The J gene is TRBJ2-7, the V gene TRBV27, with 7 bases matching TRBD1. There are 15 residues in the CDR3. The junction had 8 bases not matched to a gene; V was cut back by 0 bases and J by 6 bases. Germline V gene data show CDR1 as MNHEY and CDR2 as SMNVEV (reference sequence). CDR3 amino acids: CASSLSIKGAGEQYF. The CDR3 DNA reads as TGTGCCAGCAGTTTATCGATAAAGGGGGCTGGCGAGCAGTACTTC.

V gene TRBV5-6 combines with J gene TRBJ2-5; a weak D match, TRBD1 (5 bases). Germline V gene sequence: CDR1 SGHDT, CDR2 YYEEEE. The V gene lost 0 bases and the J gene lost 5 bases, with 20 bases spanning the gap. The CDR3 is 17 residues long. The CDR3 is CASSLEFRALGHETQYF. The CDR3 DNA reads TGTGCCAGCAGCTTGGAATTCAGGGCGTTAGGGCATGAGACCCAGTACTTC.

A few counts support this clonotype. V usage is TRBV6-5 and J usage is TRBJ2-7; D unresolved. The CDR3 is made up of 13 amino acids. Between the trimmed V and J ends, which lost 1 base and 1 base, there was a span of 5 bases. Germline V gives CDR1 MNHEY, CDR2 SVGAGI. The CDR3 nucleotides read TGTGCCAGCAGTTACTTTGGATCCTACGAGCAGTACTTC. Amino acid sequence: CASSYFGSYEQYF.

The chain is built from TRBV11-2 and TRBJ2-7, with D hard to call. From germline, CDR1 is SGHAT and CDR2 FQNNGV. Trimming removed 5 bases at V and 0 bases at J, with 14 bases between. The CDR3 covers 15 residues. This chain's CDR3 is CASSLGPFSSYEQYF. The CDR3 nucleotides are TGTGCCAGCAGCCTGGGTCCCTTTAGCTCCTACGAGCAGTACTTC.

This clonotype occurred many times. The V call is TRBV18, the J call TRBJ2-5; no reliable D call. V was shortened by 6 bases and J by 1 base, with 9 bases between the two germline ends. Germline V gene data show CDR1 as KGHSH and CDR2 as LQKENI. This CDR3 is 13 amino acids long. The CDR3 DNA follows: TGTGCCAGCTCCTTACAGCTCCAAGAGACCCAGTACTTC. Protein: CASSLQLQETQYF.